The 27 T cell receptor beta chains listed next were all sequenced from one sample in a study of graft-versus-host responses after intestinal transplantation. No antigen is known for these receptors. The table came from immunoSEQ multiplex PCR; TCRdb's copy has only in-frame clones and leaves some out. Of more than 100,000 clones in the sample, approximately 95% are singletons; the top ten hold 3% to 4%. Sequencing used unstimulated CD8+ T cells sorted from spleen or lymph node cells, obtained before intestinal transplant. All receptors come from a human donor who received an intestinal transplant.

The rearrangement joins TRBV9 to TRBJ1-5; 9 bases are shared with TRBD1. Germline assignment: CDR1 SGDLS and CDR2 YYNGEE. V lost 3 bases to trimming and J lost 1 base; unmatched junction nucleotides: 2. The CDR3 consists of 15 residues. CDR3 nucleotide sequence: TGTGCCAGCAGCGCCGGACAGGGGAGCAATCAGCCCCAGCATTTT. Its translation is CASSAGQGSNQPQHF.

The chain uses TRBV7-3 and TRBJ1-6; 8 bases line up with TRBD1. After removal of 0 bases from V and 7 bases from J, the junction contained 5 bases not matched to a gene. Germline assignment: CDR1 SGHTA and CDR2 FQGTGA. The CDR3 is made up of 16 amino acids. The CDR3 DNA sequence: TGTGCCAGCAGCTTAACCTGGGACAGGAGGAATTCACCCCTCCACTTT. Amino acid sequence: CASSLTWDRRNSPLHF.

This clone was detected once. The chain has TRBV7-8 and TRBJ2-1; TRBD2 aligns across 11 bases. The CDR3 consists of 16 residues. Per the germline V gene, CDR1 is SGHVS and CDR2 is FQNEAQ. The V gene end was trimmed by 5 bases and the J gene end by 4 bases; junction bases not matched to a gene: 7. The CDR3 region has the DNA TGTGCCAGCAGCCCACATACTAGCGGGAGTTACAATGAGCAGTTCTTC. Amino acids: CASSPHTSGSYNEQFF.

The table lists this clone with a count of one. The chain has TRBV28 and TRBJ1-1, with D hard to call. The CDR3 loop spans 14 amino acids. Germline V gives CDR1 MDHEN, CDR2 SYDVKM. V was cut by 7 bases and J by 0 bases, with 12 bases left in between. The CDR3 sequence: CASNRMGMNTEAFF. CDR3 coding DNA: TGTGCCAGCAATCGGATGGGAATGAACACTGAAGCTTTCTTT.

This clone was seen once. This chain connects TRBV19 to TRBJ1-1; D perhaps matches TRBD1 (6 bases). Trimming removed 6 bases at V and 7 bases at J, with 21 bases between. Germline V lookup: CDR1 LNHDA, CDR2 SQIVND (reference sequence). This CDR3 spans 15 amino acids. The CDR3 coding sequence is TGTGCCAGTAGGCCCGGGGCTCAGGGGAGGATTGAAGCTTTCTTT. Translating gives CASRPGAQGRIEAFF. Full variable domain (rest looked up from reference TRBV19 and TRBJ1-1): DGGITQSPKYLFRKEGQNVTLSCEQNLNHDAMYWYRQDPGQGLRLIYYSQIVNDFQKGDIAEGYSVSREKKESFPLTVTSAQKNPTAFYLCASRPGAQGRIEAFFGQGTRLTVV.

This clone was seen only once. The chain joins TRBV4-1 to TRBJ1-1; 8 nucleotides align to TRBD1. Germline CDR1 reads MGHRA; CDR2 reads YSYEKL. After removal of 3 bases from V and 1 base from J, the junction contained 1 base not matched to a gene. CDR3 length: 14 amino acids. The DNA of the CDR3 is TGCGCCAGCAGCCAGGGACAGGAGAACACTGAAGCTTTCTTT. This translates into CASSQGQENTEAFF.

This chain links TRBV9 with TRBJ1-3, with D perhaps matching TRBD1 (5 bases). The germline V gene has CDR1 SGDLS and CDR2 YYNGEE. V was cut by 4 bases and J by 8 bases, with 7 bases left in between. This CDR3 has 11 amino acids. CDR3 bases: TGTGCCAGCAGCCCGGGGGACACCATATATTTT. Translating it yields CASSPGDTIYF.

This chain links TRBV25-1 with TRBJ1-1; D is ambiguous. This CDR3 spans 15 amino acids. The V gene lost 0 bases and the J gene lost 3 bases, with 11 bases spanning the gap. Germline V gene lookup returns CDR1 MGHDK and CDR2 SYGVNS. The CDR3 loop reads CASSEYEAIDTEAFF. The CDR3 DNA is TGTGCCAGCAGTGAATATGAAGCCATTGACACTGAAGCTTTCTTT.

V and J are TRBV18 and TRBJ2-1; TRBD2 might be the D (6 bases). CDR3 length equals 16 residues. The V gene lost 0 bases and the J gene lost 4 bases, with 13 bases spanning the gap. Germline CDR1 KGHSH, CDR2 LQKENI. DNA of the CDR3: TGTGCCAGCTCACCACCGGGGGGAGGCCCTTACAATGAGCAGTTCTTC. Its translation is CASSPPGGGPYNEQFF.

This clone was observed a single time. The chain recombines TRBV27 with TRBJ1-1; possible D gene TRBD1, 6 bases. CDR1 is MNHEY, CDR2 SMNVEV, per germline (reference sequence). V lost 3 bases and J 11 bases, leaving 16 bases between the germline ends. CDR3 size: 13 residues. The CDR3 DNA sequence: TGTGCCAGCAGTTTCTATCCCGGCGGGGGCGCTTTCTTT. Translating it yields CASSFYPGGGAFF.

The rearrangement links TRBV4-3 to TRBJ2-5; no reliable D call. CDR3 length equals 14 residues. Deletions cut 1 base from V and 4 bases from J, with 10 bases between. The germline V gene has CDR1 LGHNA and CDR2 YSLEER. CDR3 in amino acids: CASSQGPDGETQYF. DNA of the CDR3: TGCGCCAGCAGCCAAGGACCGGACGGAGAGACCCAGTACTTC.

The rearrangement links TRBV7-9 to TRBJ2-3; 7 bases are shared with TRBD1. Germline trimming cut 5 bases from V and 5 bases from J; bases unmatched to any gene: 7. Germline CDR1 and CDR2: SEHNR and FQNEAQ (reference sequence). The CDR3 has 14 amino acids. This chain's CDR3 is CASSVTGFGDTQYF. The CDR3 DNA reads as TGTGCCAGCAGCGTGACAGGGTTCGGAGATACGCAGTATTTT.

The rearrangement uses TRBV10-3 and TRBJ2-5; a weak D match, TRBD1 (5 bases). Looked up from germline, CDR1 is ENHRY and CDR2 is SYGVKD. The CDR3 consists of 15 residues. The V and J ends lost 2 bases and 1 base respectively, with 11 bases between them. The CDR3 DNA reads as TGTGCCATCAGTGAGGTGGCAGGGCCCCAAGAGACCCAGTACTTC. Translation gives CAISEVAGPQETQYF.

The CDR3: CASRKGQRYEQYF. CDR3 coding DNA: TGTGCCAGCAGAAAAGGACAGCGCTACGAGCAGTACTTC. The rearrangement links TRBV27 to TRBJ2-7; perhaps TRBD1 as D (6 bases). CDR1 and CDR2 (germline): MNHEY, SMNVEV (reference sequence). The CDR3 runs 13 residues. Trimming stripped 6 bases from V and 3 bases from J, with 12 bases between.

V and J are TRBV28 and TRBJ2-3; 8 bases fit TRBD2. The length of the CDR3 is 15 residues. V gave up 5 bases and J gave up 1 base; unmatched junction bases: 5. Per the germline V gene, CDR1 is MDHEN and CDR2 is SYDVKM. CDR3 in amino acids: CASSPTSGGTDTQYF. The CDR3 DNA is TGTGCCAGCAGTCCCACTAGCGGAGGCACAGATACGCAGTATTTT. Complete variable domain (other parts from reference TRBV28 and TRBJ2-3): DVKVTQSSRYLVKRTGEKVFLECVQDMDHENMFWYRQDPGLGLRLIYFSYDVKMKEKGDIPEGYSVSREKKERFSLILESASTNQTSMYLCASSPTSGGTDTQYFGPGTRLTVL.

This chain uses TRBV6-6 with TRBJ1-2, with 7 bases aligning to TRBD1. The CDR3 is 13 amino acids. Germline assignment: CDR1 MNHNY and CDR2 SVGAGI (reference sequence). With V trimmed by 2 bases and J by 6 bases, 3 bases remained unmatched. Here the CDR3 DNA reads TGTGCCAGCAGTTACAGGGGGCGGGATGGCTACACCTTC. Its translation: CASSYRGRDGYTF.

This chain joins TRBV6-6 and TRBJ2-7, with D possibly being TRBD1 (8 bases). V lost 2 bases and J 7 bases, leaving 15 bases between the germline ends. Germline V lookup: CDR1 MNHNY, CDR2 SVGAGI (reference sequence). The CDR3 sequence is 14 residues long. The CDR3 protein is CASSYGDRGGEQYF. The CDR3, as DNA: TGTGCCAGCAGTTACGGTGACAGGGGAGGGGAGCAGTACTTC.

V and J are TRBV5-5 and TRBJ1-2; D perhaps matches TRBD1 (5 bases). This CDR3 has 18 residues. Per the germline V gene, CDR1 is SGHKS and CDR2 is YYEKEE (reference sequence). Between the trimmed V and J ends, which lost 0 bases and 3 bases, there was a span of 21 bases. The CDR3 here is CASSLAERDEVGYYGYTF. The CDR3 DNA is TGTGCCAGCAGCTTGGCCGAACGGGACGAAGTGGGTTACTATGGCTACACCTTC.

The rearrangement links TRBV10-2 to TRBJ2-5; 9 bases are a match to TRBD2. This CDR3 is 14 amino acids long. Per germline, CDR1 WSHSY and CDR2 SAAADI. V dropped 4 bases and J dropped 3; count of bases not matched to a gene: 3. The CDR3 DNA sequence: TGCGCCAGCAGTGGACTAGCGGAAGAAGAGACCCAGTACTTC. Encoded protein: CASSGLAEEETQYF.

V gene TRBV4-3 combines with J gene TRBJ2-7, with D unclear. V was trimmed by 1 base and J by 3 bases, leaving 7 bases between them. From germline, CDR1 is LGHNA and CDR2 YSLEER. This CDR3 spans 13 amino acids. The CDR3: CASSQAEFYEQYF. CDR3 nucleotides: TGCGCCAGCAGCCAAGCCGAATTCTACGAGCAGTACTTC.

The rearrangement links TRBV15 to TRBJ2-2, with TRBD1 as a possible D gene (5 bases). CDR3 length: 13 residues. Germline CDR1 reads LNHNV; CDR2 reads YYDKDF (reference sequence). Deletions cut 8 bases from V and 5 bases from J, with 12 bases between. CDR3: CATAGRGTGELFF. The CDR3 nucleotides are TGTGCCACCGCCGGAAGGGGAACCGGGGAGCTGTTTTTT.

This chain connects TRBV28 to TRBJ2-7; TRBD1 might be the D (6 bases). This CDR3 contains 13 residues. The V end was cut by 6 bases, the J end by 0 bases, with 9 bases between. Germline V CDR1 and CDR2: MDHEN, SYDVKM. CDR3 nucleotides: TGTGCCAGCAGCGTGGACAGCTCCTACGAGCAGTACTTC. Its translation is CASSVDSSYEQYF.

The CDR3 region has the DNA TGCGCCAGCAGGAACCGGGACCGGAGCCCGAGGGATTCACCCCTCCACTTT. Protein product: CASRNRDRSPRDSPLHF. This chain joins TRBV4-1 and TRBJ1-6; tentatively, D is TRBD1 (5 bases). Deletions cut 6 bases from V and 8 bases from J, with 23 bases between. The CDR3 sequence is 17 residues long. Germline V gene lookup returns CDR1 MGHRA and CDR2 YSYEKL.

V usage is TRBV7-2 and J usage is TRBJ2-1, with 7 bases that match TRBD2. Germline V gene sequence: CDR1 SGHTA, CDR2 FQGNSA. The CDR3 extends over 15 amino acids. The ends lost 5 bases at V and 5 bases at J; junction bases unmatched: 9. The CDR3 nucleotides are TGTGCCAGCAGCCAAACTCCGGGACTAAACAATGAGCAGTTCTTC. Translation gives CASSQTPGLNNEQFF.

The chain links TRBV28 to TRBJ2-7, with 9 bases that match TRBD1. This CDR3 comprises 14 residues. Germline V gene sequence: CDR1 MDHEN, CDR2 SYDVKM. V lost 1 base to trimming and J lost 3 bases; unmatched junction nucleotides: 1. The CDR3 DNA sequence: TGTGCCAGCAGTTTATCGACAGGGGGCTACGAGCAGTACTTC. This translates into CASSLSTGGYEQYF. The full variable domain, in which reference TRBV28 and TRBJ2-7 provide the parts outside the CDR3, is DVKVTQSSRYLVKRTGEKVFLECVQDMDHENMFWYRQDPGLGLRLIYFSYDVKMKEKGDIPEGYSVSREKKERFSLILESASTNQTSMYLCASSLSTGGYEQYFGPGTRLTVT.

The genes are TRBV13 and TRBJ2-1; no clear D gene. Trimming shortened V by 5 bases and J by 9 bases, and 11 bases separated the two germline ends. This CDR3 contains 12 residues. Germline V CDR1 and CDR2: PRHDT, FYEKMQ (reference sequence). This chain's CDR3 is CASSLGWGEQFF. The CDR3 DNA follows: TGTGCCAGCAGCCTCGGGTGGGGTGAGCAGTTCTTC.

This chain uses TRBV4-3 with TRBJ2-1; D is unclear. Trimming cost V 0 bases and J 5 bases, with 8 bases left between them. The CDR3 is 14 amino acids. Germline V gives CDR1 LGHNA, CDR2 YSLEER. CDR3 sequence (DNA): TGCGCCAGCAGCCAAGATCGAACCGACAATGAGCAGTTCTTC. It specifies CASSQDRTDNEQFF.